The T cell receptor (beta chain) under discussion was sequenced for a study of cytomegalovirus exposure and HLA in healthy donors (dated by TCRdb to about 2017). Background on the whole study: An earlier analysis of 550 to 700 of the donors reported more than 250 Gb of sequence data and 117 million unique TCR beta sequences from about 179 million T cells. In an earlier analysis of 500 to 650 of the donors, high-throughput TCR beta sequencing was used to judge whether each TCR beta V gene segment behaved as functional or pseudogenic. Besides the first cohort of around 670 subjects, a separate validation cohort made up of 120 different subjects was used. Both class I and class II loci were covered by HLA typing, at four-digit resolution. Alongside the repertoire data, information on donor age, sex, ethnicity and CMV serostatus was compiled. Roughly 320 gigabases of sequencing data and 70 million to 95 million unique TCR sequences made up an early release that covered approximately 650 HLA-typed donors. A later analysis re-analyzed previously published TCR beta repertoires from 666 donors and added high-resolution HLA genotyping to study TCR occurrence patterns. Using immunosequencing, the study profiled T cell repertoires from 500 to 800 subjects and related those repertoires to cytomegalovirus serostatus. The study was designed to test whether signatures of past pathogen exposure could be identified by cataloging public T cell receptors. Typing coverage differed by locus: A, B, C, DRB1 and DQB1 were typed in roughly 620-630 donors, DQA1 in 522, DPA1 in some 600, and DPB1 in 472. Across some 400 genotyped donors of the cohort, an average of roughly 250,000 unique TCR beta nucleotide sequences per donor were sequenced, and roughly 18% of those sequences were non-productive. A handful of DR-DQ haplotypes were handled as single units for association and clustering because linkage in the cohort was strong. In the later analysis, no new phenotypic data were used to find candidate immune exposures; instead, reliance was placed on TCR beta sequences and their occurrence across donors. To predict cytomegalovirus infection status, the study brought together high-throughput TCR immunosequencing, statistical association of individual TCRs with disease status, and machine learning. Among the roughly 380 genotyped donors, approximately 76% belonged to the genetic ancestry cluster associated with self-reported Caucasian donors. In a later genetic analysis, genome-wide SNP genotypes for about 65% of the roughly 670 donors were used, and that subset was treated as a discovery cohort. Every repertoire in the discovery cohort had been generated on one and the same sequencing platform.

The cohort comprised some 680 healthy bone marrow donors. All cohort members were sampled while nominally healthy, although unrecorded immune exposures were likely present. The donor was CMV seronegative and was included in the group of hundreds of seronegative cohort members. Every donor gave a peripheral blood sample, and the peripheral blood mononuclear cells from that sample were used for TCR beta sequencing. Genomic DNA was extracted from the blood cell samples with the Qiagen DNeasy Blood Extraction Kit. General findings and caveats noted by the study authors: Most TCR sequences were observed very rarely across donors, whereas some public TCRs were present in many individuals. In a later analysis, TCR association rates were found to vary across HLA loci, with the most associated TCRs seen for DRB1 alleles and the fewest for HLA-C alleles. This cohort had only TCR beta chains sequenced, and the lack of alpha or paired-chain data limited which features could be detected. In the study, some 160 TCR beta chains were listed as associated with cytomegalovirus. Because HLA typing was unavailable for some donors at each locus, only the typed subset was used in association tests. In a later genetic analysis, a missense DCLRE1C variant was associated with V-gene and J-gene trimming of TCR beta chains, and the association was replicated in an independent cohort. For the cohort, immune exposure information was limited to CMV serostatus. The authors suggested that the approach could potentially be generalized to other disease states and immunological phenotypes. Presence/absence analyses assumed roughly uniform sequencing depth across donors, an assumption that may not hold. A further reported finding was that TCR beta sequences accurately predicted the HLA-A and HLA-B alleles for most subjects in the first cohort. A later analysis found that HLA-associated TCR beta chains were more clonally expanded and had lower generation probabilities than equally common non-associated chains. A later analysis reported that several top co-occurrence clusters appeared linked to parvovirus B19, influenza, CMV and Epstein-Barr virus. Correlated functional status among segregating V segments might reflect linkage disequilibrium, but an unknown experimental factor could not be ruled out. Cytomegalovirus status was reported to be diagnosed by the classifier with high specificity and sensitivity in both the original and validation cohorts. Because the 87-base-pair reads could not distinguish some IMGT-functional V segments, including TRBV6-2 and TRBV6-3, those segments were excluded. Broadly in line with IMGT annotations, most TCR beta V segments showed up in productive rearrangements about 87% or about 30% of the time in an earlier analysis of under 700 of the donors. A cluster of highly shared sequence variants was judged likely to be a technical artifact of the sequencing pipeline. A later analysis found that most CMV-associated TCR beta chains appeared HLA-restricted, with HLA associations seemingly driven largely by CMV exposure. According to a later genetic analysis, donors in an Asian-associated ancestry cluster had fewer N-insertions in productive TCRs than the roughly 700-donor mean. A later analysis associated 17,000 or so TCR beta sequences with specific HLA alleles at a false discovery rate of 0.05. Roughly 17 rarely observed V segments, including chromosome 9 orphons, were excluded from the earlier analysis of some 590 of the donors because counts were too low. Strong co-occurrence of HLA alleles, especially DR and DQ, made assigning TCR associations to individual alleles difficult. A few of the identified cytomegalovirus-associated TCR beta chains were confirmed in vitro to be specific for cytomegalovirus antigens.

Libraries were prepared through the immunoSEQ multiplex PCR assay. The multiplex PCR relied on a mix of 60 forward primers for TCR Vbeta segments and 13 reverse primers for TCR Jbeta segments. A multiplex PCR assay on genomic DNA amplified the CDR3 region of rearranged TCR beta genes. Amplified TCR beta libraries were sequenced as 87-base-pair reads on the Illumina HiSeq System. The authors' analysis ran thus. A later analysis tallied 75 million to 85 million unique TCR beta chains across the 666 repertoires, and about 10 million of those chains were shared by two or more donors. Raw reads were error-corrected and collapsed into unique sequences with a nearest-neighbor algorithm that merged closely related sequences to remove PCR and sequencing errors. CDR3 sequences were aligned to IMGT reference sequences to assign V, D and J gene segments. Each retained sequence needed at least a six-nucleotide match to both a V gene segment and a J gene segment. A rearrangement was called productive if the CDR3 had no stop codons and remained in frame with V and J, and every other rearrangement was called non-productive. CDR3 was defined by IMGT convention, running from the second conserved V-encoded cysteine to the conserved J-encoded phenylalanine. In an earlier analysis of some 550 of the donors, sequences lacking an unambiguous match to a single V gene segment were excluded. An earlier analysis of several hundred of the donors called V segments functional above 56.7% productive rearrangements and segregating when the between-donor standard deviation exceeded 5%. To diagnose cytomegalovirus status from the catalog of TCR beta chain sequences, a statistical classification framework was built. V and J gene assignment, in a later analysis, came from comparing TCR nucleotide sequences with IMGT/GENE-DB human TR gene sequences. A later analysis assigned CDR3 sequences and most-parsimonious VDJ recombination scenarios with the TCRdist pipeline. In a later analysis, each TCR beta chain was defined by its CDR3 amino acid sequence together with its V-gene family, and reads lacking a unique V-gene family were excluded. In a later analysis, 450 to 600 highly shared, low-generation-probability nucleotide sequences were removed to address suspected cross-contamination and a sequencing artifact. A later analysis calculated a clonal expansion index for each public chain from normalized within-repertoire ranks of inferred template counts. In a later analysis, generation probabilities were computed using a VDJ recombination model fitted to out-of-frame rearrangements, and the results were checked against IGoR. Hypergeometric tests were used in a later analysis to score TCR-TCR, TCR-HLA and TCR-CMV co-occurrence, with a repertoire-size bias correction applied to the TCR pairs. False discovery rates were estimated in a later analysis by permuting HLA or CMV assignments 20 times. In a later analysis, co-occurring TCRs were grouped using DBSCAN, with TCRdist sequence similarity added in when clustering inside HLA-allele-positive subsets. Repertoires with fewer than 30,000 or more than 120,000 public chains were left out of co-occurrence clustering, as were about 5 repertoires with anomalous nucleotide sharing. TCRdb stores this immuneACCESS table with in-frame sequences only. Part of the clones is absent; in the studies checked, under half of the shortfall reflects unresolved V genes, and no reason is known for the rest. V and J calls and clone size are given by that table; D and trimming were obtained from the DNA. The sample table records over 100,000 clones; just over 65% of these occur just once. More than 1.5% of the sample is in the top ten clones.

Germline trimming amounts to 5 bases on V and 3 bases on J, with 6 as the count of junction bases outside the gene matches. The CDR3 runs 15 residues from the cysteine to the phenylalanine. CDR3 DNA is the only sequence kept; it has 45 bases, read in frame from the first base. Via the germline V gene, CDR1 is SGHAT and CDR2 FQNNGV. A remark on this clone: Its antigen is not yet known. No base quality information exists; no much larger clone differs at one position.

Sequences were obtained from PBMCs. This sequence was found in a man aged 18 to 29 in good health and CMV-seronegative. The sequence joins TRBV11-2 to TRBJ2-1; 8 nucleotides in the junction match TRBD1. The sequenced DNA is TGTGCCAGCAGCCTTGACAGGGGTATCTACAATGAGCAGTTCTTC. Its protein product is CASSLDRGIYNEQFF.